Below are 3 T cell receptor beta chains sequenced from a single sample in a study of T-cell memory formation after mild COVID-19. In TCRdb, the 5' RACE reads were re-called with MiXCR into one record per CDR3 protein. The repertoire holds approximately 500,000 distinct CDR3 sequences, with approximately 23% as singletons. The specimen was PBMCs or a T cell subset sorted from them (not recorded which). The source of these receptors is an adult woman who had mild COVID-19 (a few samples of this study predate the infection). Cell type and time point are not known.

This sequence joins TRBV29-1 and TRBJ2-5; a possible D gene is TRBD1 (6 bases). V dropped 5 bases and J dropped 4 bases, with 17 bases sitting between them. CDR1 is SQVTM, CDR2 ANQGSEA, per germline. This CDR3 has 14 residues. CDR3 sequence: CSVRPRGAGETQYF. Here the CDR3 DNA reads TGCAGCGTTAGACCCAGGGGTGCCGGAGAGACCCAGTACTTC.

The chain uses TRBV5-5 and TRBJ1-6; TRBD1 is a possible D gene (5 bases). Germline V gene lookup returns CDR1 SGHKS and CDR2 YYEKEE (reference sequence). The V end was cut by 7 bases, the J end by 7 bases, with 9 bases between. The length of the CDR3 is 12 residues. The CDR3 here is CASHWDNSPLHF. In DNA form, the CDR3 reads TGTGCCAGCCACTGGGACAATTCACCCCTCCACTTT.

This sequence joins TRBV12-3 or TRBV12-4 and TRBJ2-5, with a weak D call TRBD2 (5 bases). V lost 3 bases to trimming and J lost 1 base, with 12 bases between them. The CDR3 has 15 amino acids. As DNA, the CDR3 is TGTGCCAGCAGTTTTCTGGGAGACCTCCAAGAGACCCAGTACTTC. Residues: CASSFLGDLQETQYF.